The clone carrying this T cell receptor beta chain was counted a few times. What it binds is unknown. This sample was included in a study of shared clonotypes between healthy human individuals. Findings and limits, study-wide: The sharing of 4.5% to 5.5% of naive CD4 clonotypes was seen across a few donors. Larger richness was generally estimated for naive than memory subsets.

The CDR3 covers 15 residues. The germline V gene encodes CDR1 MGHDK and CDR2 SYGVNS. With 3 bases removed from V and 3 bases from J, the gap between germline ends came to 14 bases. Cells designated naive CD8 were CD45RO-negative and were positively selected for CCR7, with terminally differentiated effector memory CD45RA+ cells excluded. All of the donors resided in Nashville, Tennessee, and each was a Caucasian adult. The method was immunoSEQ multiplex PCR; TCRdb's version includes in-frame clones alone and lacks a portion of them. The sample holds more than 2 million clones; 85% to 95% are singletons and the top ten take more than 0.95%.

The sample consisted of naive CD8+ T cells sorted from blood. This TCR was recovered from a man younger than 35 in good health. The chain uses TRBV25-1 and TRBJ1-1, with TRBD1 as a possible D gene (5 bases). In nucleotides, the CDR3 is TGTGCCAGCAGTGACCCCCTCGGGGGGGACACTGAAGCTTTCTTT. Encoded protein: CASSDPLGGDTEAFF. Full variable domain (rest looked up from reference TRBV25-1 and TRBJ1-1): EADIYQTPRYLVIGTGKKITLECSQTMGHDKMYWYQQDPGMELHLIHYSYGVNSTEKGDLSSESTVSRIRTEHFPLTLESARPSHTSQYLCASSDPLGGDTEAFFGQGTRLTVV.